The present T cell receptor beta chain was sequenced within a study of PD-1 blockade in classical Hodgkin lymphoma. Whole-study findings and limits: For complete responders, baseline diversity was comparable to that of newly diagnosed patients. Those starting nivolumab under 1 year post-ASCT were excluded. CD4+ but not CD8+ TCR diversity rose significantly by C4D1. In newly diagnosed patients, baseline TCR diversity was reportedly below that of healthy donors.

In germline, CDR1 is MNHEY, CDR2 SVGAGI. This CDR3 is built from 14 residues. V was trimmed by 2 bases and J by 4 bases, leaving 10 bases between them. Only in-frame clones appear in the TCRdb table, and some are missing; sequencing was by immunoSEQ multiplex PCR. The sample contains roughly 41,000 clones, almost 90% of which appear only once. A word on this clone: Its antigen is not identified.

Each patient relapsed following autologous stem cell transplantation, and prior brentuximab vedotin exposure differed. The TCR was taken from a human donor with classical Hodgkin lymphoma. The chain is built from TRBV6-5 and TRBJ2-3; D assignment may be TRBD1 or TRBD2 (5 bases each). This material consisted of peripheral blood mononuclear cells (PBMCs), taken before the second cycle of nivolumab. The chain's CDR3 is CASSYTMGADTQYF. In DNA, the CDR3 is TGTGCCAGCAGTTACACCATGGGGGCAGATACGCAGTATTTT.